These T cell receptor beta chains were read from a single sample in a study of blood T cell repertoires in COVID-19. Generated by immunoSEQ multiplex PCR, the TCRdb table keeps only in-frame clones and is missing some. The sample has over 35,000 clones; around 90% are singletons. Sample: peripheral blood. The receptors shown here come from a man between 65 and 85 years old with active COVID-19. CDR3s include the opening cysteine and the closing phenylalanine or tryptophan. D genes are given only for firm matches. A clone size is listed for some rows: how often the clone was seen (once, few, many), or a class if it is expanded.

clone_size: .
d_call: TRBD2
v_call: TRBV7-2
j_call: TRBJ2-7
cdr3_nt: TGTGCCAGCAGTGAGGGGCGGGGGGGCGCCCTCCCCTACGAGCAGTACTTC
cdr3_aa: CASSEGRGGALPYEQYF

clone_size: .
d_call: TRBD2
v_call: TRBV5-1
j_call: TRBJ2-3
cdr3_nt: TGCGCCAGCAGCTTGGGGACTAGCGGGAGTTCTAATACGCAGTATTTT
cdr3_aa: CASSLGTSGSSNTQYF

clone_size: .
d_call: .
v_call: TRBV7-9
j_call: TRBJ1-5
cdr3_nt: TGTGCCAGCAGCTCCGATTGGGCCCCGGGGGACCAGCCCCAGCATTTT
cdr3_aa: CASSSDWAPGDQPQHF

clone_size: .
d_call: .
v_call: TRBV29-1
j_call: TRBJ2-1
cdr3_nt: TGCAGCGCCCACGGGGATTCCTACAATGAGCAGTTCTTC
cdr3_aa: CSAHGDSYNEQFF

clone_size: .
d_call: .
v_call: TRBV28
j_call: TRBJ1-3
cdr3_nt: TGTGCCAGCTGGGCCCAGGGGCCAGGAAACACCATATATTTT
cdr3_aa: CASWAQGPGNTIYF

clone_size: .
d_call: TRBD2
v_call: TRBV3-1/TRBV3-2
j_call: TRBJ2-5
cdr3_nt: TGTGCCAGCAGCCAAGAGCGGGGTAGCGGGGATTATCAAGAGACCCAGTACTTC
cdr3_aa: CASSQERGSGDYQETQYF

clone_size: .
d_call: .
v_call: TRBV7-2
j_call: TRBJ1-1
cdr3_nt: TGTGCCAGCAGCTTAGCTCCCAGTTTGAACACTGAAGCTTTCTTT
cdr3_aa: CASSLAPSLNTEAFF

clone_size: .
d_call: .
v_call: TRBV5-4
j_call: TRBJ2-1
cdr3_nt: TGTGCCAGCAGCGCGGGGGGACAGGGTTCCTACAATGAGCAGTTCTTC
cdr3_aa: CASSAGGQGSYNEQFF

clone_size: .
d_call: TRBD1
v_call: TRBV7-2
j_call: TRBJ2-2
cdr3_nt: TGTGCCAGCAGTCCGGGACAGGGGGAGGCCGGGGAGCTGTTTTTT
cdr3_aa: CASSPGQGEAGELFF

clone_size: .
d_call: .
v_call: TRBV12-3/TRBV12-4
j_call: TRBJ1-2
cdr3_nt: TGTGCCAGCAGGTTCCTTTTGTCGGGCTACACCTTC
cdr3_aa: CASRFLLSGYTF

clone_size: .
d_call: TRBD2
v_call: TRBV9
j_call: TRBJ2-1
cdr3_nt: TGTGCCCGCCGCGGGACTAGCGGGGGGGCGGGCGAGCAGTTCTTC
cdr3_aa: CARRGTSGGAGEQFF

clone_size: .
d_call: TRBD1
v_call: TRBV19
j_call: TRBJ1-2
cdr3_nt: TGTGCCAGTAGTATAGGGTACGCAGGGGGAAGTGACGGCTACACCTTC
cdr3_aa: CASSIGYAGGSDGYTF

clone_size: .
d_call: TRBD1
v_call: TRBV4-3
j_call: TRBJ1-2
cdr3_nt: TGCGCCAGCAGCCAAGCCGGGACAGGGGGTGATGGCTACACCTTC
cdr3_aa: CASSQAGTGGDGYTF

clone_size: .
d_call: .
v_call: TRBV19
j_call: TRBJ2-1
cdr3_nt: TGTGCCAGTAGGCCAGGACAGTTTTCCTACAATGAGCAGTTCTTC
cdr3_aa: CASRPGQFSYNEQFF

clone_size: few
d_call: .
v_call: TRBV3-1/TRBV3-2
j_call: TRBJ2-7
cdr3_nt: TGTGCCAGCAGCCAAGATCACCCAGTTACGAACGAGCAGTACTTC
cdr3_aa: CASSQDHPVTNEQYF

clone_size: .
d_call: .
v_call: TRBV9
j_call: TRBJ1-4
cdr3_nt: TGTGCCAGCAGCGACCAGGCGGGGAACGAAAAACTGTTTTTT
cdr3_aa: CASSDQAGNEKLFF

clone_size: .
d_call: .
v_call: TRBV6-2/TRBV6-3
j_call: TRBJ2-5
cdr3_nt: TGTGCCAGCAGTTCCCTGGACTACCAAGAGACCCAGTACTTC
cdr3_aa: CASSSLDYQETQYF

clone_size: .
d_call: TRBD2
v_call: TRBV30
j_call: TRBJ2-4
cdr3_nt: TGTGCCTGGAGTGTGAAGGGAAGGAGTCTAGCGGGAGAAAACATTCAGTACTTC
cdr3_aa: CAWSVKGRSLAGENIQYF

clone_size: .
d_call: .
v_call: TRBV4-1
j_call: TRBJ2-1
cdr3_nt: TGCGCCAGCAGCCAAGATCCGCGCCGAGGGATTGGCGAGCAGTTCTTC
cdr3_aa: CASSQDPRRGIGEQFF

clone_size: .
d_call: TRBD2
v_call: TRBV28
j_call: TRBJ2-3
cdr3_nt: TGTGCCATCCAAACGGGACTAGCCACAGATACGCAGTATTTT
cdr3_aa: CAIQTGLATDTQYF

clone_size: .
d_call: TRBD1
v_call: TRBV18
j_call: TRBJ1-1
cdr3_nt: TGTGCCAGCTCACTTGACAGGGTAAACACTGAAGCTTTCTTT
cdr3_aa: CASSLDRVNTEAFF

clone_size: .
d_call: TRBD2
v_call: TRBV13
j_call: TRBJ2-3
cdr3_nt: TGTGCCAGCAGCTTAGGCCGGGCGGGGGGAACAGATACGCAGTATTTT
cdr3_aa: CASSLGRAGGTDTQYF

clone_size: .
d_call: .
v_call: TRBV24-1
j_call: TRBJ1-2
cdr3_nt: TGTGCCACCAGTGATTACGCCGGGACCTTAGGGAGGTACACCTTC
cdr3_aa: CATSDYAGTLGRYTF

clone_size: .
d_call: TRBD1
v_call: TRBV7-2
j_call: TRBJ2-7
cdr3_nt: TGTGCCAGCAGCTTAGCCGGACAGGGTGGGTCCTACGAGCAGTACTTC
cdr3_aa: CASSLAGQGGSYEQYF

clone_size: once
d_call: .
v_call: TRBV7-2
j_call: TRBJ1-2
cdr3_nt: TGTGCCAGCAGCCTTCGGGGTGGGGGGAGCTATGGCTACACCTTC
cdr3_aa: CASSLRGGGSYGYTF

clone_size: .
d_call: .
v_call: TRBV11-3
j_call: TRBJ2-2
cdr3_nt: TGTGCCAGCAGCCCCGGGATTATCAACACCGGGGAGCTGTTTTTT
cdr3_aa: CASSPGIINTGELFF

clone_size: once
d_call: .
v_call: TRBV6-5
j_call: TRBJ1-3
cdr3_nt: TGTGCCAGCAGTTACGGCCGGGTCGGAAACACCATATATTTT
cdr3_aa: CASSYGRVGNTIYF

clone_size: .
d_call: .
v_call: TRBV4-3
j_call: TRBJ2-7
cdr3_nt: TGCGCCAGCAGCCAAGTCCAGGACTGGACCTACGAGCAGTACTTC
cdr3_aa: CASSQVQDWTYEQYF

clone_size: .
d_call: TRBD1
v_call: TRBV6-5
j_call: TRBJ2-3
cdr3_nt: TGTGCCAGCAGGACCCGGGGACAGGGGGTGGATACGCAGTATTTT
cdr3_aa: CASRTRGQGVDTQYF

clone_size: .
d_call: .
v_call: TRBV6-2/TRBV6-3
j_call: TRBJ2-2
cdr3_nt: TGTGCCAGCAGCGCGGGACCCCCGATCACCGGGGAGCTGTTTTTT
cdr3_aa: CASSAGPPITGELFF

clone_size: .
d_call: TRBD1
v_call: TRBV7-6
j_call: TRBJ2-2
cdr3_nt: TGTGCCAGCAGCTTGGGGACAGGGAAGGACACCGGGGAGCTGTTTTTT
cdr3_aa: CASSLGTGKDTGELFF

clone_size: .
d_call: TRBD2
v_call: TRBV7-6
j_call: TRBJ2-7
cdr3_nt: TGTGCCAGCAGTCCGACTAGCGGGAGTTCCTACGAGCAGTACTTC
cdr3_aa: CASSPTSGSSYEQYF

clone_size: .
d_call: .
v_call: TRBV21-1
j_call: TRBJ1-2
cdr3_nt: TGTGCCAGCAGCAAAGGAGGACGGGGAAGGCACTATGGCTACACCTTC
cdr3_aa: CASSKGGRGRHYGYTF

clone_size: .
d_call: .
v_call: TRBV9
j_call: TRBJ2-5
cdr3_nt: TGTGCCAGCAGCGTAGCTCCGGGGGATCTCCAAGAGACCCAGTACTTC
cdr3_aa: CASSVAPGDLQETQYF

clone_size: .
d_call: .
v_call: TRBV28
j_call: TRBJ1-1
cdr3_nt: TGTGCCAGCAGTTTGGGAGGGGTGAACACTGAAGCTTTCTTT
cdr3_aa: CASSLGGVNTEAFF

clone_size: once
d_call: TRBD1
v_call: TRBV5-1
j_call: TRBJ2-7
cdr3_nt: TGCGCCAGCACAAAGACAGGGGTCCACGAGCAGTACTTC
cdr3_aa: CASTKTGVHEQYF

clone_size: once
d_call: TRBD1
v_call: TRBV7-3
j_call: TRBJ1-5
cdr3_nt: TGTGCCAGCAGTCGTGGACAGGCCCTTTATTCCCAGCATTTT
cdr3_aa: CASSRGQALYSQHF

clone_size: .
d_call: .
v_call: TRBV6-5
j_call: TRBJ2-1
cdr3_nt: TGTGCCAGCAGAGCCGCGGGTGGTGAGCAGTTCTTC
cdr3_aa: CASRAAGGEQFF

clone_size: .
d_call: .
v_call: TRBV7-3
j_call: TRBJ1-6
cdr3_nt: TGTGCCAGCAGCTTACAGGGAAATTCACCCCTCCACTTT
cdr3_aa: CASSLQGNSPLHF

clone_size: .
d_call: TRBD1
v_call: TRBV7-3
j_call: TRBJ1-2
cdr3_nt: TGTGCCAGCAGCTTACGGGACAGGGAAGACTATGGCTACACCTTC
cdr3_aa: CASSLRDREDYGYTF

clone_size: few
d_call: .
v_call: TRBV29-1
j_call: TRBJ2-7
cdr3_nt: TGCAGCGTTGAAGAAGGGGCAGCGTCCTACGAGCAGTACTTC
cdr3_aa: CSVEEGAASYEQYF

clone_size: .
d_call: .
v_call: TRBV27
j_call: TRBJ2-7
cdr3_nt: TGTGCCAGCAGCCTGGGCATCAGCCCAGACGAGCAGTACTTC
cdr3_aa: CASSLGISPDEQYF

clone_size: .
d_call: TRBD2
v_call: TRBV5-4
j_call: TRBJ2-5
cdr3_nt: TGTGCCAGCAGGGCCGGGGGGGGAAAAGAGACCCAGTACTTC
cdr3_aa: CASRAGGGKETQYF

clone_size: .
d_call: .
v_call: TRBV18
j_call: TRBJ2-2
cdr3_nt: TGTGCCAGCTCACTTCTCTCTAGCACCGGGGAGCTGTTTTTT
cdr3_aa: CASSLLSSTGELFF

clone_size: .
d_call: .
v_call: TRBV7-9
j_call: TRBJ2-2
cdr3_nt: TGTGCCAGCAGCTTAGCGGTGACAGACACCGGGGAGCTGTTTTTT
cdr3_aa: CASSLAVTDTGELFF

clone_size: few
d_call: TRBD2
v_call: TRBV4-3
j_call: TRBJ2-1
cdr3_nt: TGCGCCAGCAGCCAAACCCGAACAGCGGGGGGAATCAATGAGCAGTTCTTC
cdr3_aa: CASSQTRTAGGINEQFF

clone_size: .
d_call: TRBD1
v_call: TRBV6-5
j_call: TRBJ1-5
cdr3_nt: TGTGCCAGCAGACCCGGGACAGGGGTGGGTCAGCCCCAGCATTTT
cdr3_aa: CASRPGTGVGQPQHF

clone_size: .
d_call: TRBD1
v_call: TRBV12-3/TRBV12-4
j_call: TRBJ2-7
cdr3_nt: TGTGCCAGCAGCTTGACAGGGGCTCACGAGCAGTACTTC
cdr3_aa: CASSLTGAHEQYF

clone_size: .
d_call: .
v_call: TRBV4-3
j_call: TRBJ1-2
cdr3_nt: TGCGCCAGCAGTGCGAGTAACAGGGACGGCTACACCTTC
cdr3_aa: CASSASNRDGYTF

clone_size: .
d_call: TRBD1
v_call: TRBV18
j_call: TRBJ2-2
cdr3_nt: TGTGCCAGCTCATGGAGACAGGGACCAGAGACCGGGGAGCTGTTTTTT
cdr3_aa: CASSWRQGPETGELFF

clone_size: .
d_call: .
v_call: TRBV6-2/TRBV6-3
j_call: TRBJ2-7
cdr3_nt: TGTGCCAGCAGTTACCCACAGGGCCACGAGCAGTACTTC
cdr3_aa: CASSYPQGHEQYF

clone_size: .
d_call: TRBD1
v_call: TRBV24-1
j_call: TRBJ2-7
cdr3_nt: TGTGCCACCAGCGACAGGGGGCGAGGCTACGAGCAGTACTTC
cdr3_aa: CATSDRGRGYEQYF

clone_size: .
d_call: .
v_call: TRBV4-1
j_call: TRBJ1-5
cdr3_nt: TGCGCCAGCAGCCAGGGAAACAGGGCCTATAGCAATCAGCCCCAGCATTTT
cdr3_aa: CASSQGNRAYSNQPQHF

clone_size: .
d_call: TRBD2
v_call: TRBV6-5
j_call: TRBJ2-5
cdr3_nt: TGTGCCAGCAGGCGGACTAGCGGCCCGGGAGAGACCCAGTACTTC
cdr3_aa: CASRRTSGPGETQYF

clone_size: .
d_call: .
v_call: TRBV27
j_call: TRBJ2-3
cdr3_nt: TGTGCCAGCAGGTGGAGCGGGAGCACAGATACGCAGTATTTT
cdr3_aa: CASRWSGSTDTQYF

clone_size: .
d_call: TRBD2
v_call: TRBV9
j_call: TRBJ2-5
cdr3_nt: TGTGCCAGCAGCACACTAGCGGGGGGGCGAGAGACCCAGTACTTC
cdr3_aa: CASSTLAGGRETQYF

clone_size: .
d_call: TRBD2
v_call: TRBV29-1
j_call: TRBJ2-2
cdr3_nt: TGCAGCGTTGCTGCTAGCGGGAGGAGCACCGGGGAGCTGTTTTTT
cdr3_aa: CSVAASGRSTGELFF

clone_size: .
d_call: TRBD2
v_call: TRBV5-1
j_call: TRBJ2-1
cdr3_nt: TGCGCCAGCAGCTTAAAGCGGGAGGGCATCAATGAGCAGTTCTTC
cdr3_aa: CASSLKREGINEQFF